The rows below give T cell receptor beta chains drawn from one sample of a study of beta chain features in type 1 diabetes. Sequencing used immunoSEQ multiplex PCR; TCRdb keeps in-frame clones, though not all of them. In the table there are over 100,000 clones, under 40% of which are singletons. Sequenced material: stem cell memory CD4+ T cells from blood. The receptors here all came from a woman between 18 and 29 years old in good health. CDR3s include the opening cysteine and the closing phenylalanine or tryptophan. A D gene is named only where the DNA matches it firmly. Only some rows state a clone size, as once, few, many or a class for expanded clones.

TRBD2,TRBV18,TRBJ2-5,few,TGTGCCAGCTCACCAGTGCGGGAGGGCCGAAGTAATCAGTACTTC,CASSPVREGRSNQYF
TRBD2,TRBV2,TRBJ2-2,.,TGTGCCAGCAACCTCCGACTAGCGGGTACGGGGGAGCTGTTTTTT,CASNLRLAGTGELFF
.,TRBV9,TRBJ2-1,few,TGTGCCAGCAGCATAAACAATGAGCAGTTCTTC,CASSINNEQFF
TRBD2,TRBV7-2,TRBJ2-7,few,TGTGCCAGCAGCTTAGGGGGGACTAGATCTCACGAGCAGTACTTC,CASSLGGTRSHEQYF
.,TRBV30,TRBJ2-7,.,TGTGCCTGGAATTACAGGGAGTACGAGCAGTACTTC,CAWNYREYEQYF
TRBD1,TRBV7-9,TRBJ1-1,few,TGTGCCAGCAGCCCACAGGGGGCCATAGGCACTGAAGCTTTCTTT,CASSPQGAIGTEAFF
TRBD2,TRBV29-1,TRBJ2-3,few,TGCAGCGTTGAGGCAACGGGAGGGCCGGGGAATACGCAGTATTTT,CSVEATGGPGNTQYF
.,TRBV7-6,TRBJ2-7,.,TGTGCCAGCAGCTCACACTCCTACGAGCAGTACTTC,CASSSHSYEQYF
TRBD2,TRBV4-3,TRBJ2-1,few,TGCGCCAGCAGCCAAGCTCAGGGACTAGCGGGGGATTTCAATGAGCAGTTCTTC,CASSQAQGLAGDFNEQFF
.,TRBV18,TRBJ1-3,.,TGTGCCAGCTCACCAGTACGGTTCTCTGGAAACACCATATATTTT,CASSPVRFSGNTIYF
TRBD1,TRBV5-6,TRBJ2-4,.,TGTGCCAGCAGCTTGCGGGACAGGGTGACCAAAAACATTCAGTACTTC,CASSLRDRVTKNIQYF
TRBD2,TRBV7-3,TRBJ2-1,.,TGTGCCAGCAGCATCCTAGCGGGACCCAACAATGAGCAGTTCTTC,CASSILAGPNNEQFF
TRBD2,TRBV29-1,TRBJ2-1,.,TGCAGCGTTTCGGAGCTGGGACTAGCGGGAGTCCGCAATGAGCAGTTCTTC,CSVSELGLAGVRNEQFF
TRBD1,TRBV30,TRBJ2-7,few,TGTGCCTGGAGTAGCTGGACAGGCACTTCCTACGAGCAGTACTTC,CAWSSWTGTSYEQYF
.,TRBV28,TRBJ2-7,.,TGTGCCAGCAGCGCTCCTACTGAGCAGTACTTC,CASSAPTEQYF
.,TRBV5-1,TRBJ2-6,.,TGCGCCAGCAGCTTGGGAGACAGCTCTGGGGCCAACGTCCTGACTTTC,CASSLGDSSGANVLTF
.,TRBV5-6,TRBJ2-5,.,TGTGCCAGCAGCTTGGTTCAGGCCAGAGAGACCCAGTACTTC,CASSLVQARETQYF
TRBD1,TRBV15,TRBJ2-1,.,TGTGCCACCAGTTACGGGACAGGGGTCTACAATGAGCAGTTCTTC,CATSYGTGVYNEQFF
.,TRBV5-1,TRBJ2-6,.,TGCGCCAGCAGCTCTGTCGGGGCTGGGGCCAACGTCCTGACTTTC,CASSSVGAGANVLTF
.,TRBV5-1,TRBJ2-1,.,TGCGCCAGCAACCGGGACTACAATGAGCAGTTCTTC,CASNRDYNEQFF
.,TRBV30,TRBJ2-7,.,TGTGCCTGGAGTGTAGGGGGATCCTACGAGCAGTACTTC,CAWSVGGSYEQYF
TRBD2,TRBV19,TRBJ2-1,few,TGTGCCAGTAGTATTAGCGGGAGGGCCCCTTACAATGAGCAGTTCTTC,CASSISGRAPYNEQFF
TRBD1,TRBV7-6,TRBJ1-2,few,TGTGCCAGCAGCTTAGTTCCAGGGGGCGTCTATGGCTACACCTTC,CASSLVPGGVYGYTF
TRBD2,TRBV7-9,TRBJ2-7,few,TGTGCCAGCAGCTTAGGAAGCCTAGCGGTACCCTACGAGCAGTACTTC,CASSLGSLAVPYEQYF
.,TRBV28,TRBJ1-2,.,TGTGCCAGCAGAAAGCAGGGATGGCGTTTCACCTTC,CASRKQGWRFTF
.,TRBV4-2,TRBJ2-3,.,TGTGCCAGCAGCCTTGGACTATTTTCTAGCACAGATACGCAGTATTTT,CASSLGLFSSTDTQYF
.,TRBV6-1,TRBJ1-5,.,TGTGCCAGCAGTGGGAGAGATGGGAATCAGCCCCAGCATTTT,CASSGRDGNQPQHF
TRBD1,TRBV19,TRBJ1-3,few,TGTGCCAGTAGTCACCCCGGAACAGGGGCACGACTTGGAAACACCATATATTTT,CASSHPGTGARLGNTIYF